The 8 T cell receptor beta chains presented below share a single source sample, sequenced in a study of cytomegalovirus exposure and HLA in healthy donors. Primers included in the PCR were 60 Vbeta and 13 Jbeta primers. Data came from immunoSEQ multiplex PCR; TCRdb stores just in-frame clones and leaves some out. The sample lists roughly 150,000 clones, roughly 80% seen once, with about 2.2% in the top ten. The sample consisted of PBMCs. The receptor set was obtained from a male donor in good health and CMV-seronegative.

The chain is built from TRBV7-9 and TRBJ2-7, with TRBD1 matching 7 bases. CDR3 length: 14 amino acids. The V and J ends lost 0 bases and 6 bases, in that order; junction bases with no gene match: 5. Per germline, CDR1 SEHNR and CDR2 FQNEAQ (reference sequence). The CDR3 DNA follows: TGTGCCAGCAGCTTAGCGAGGCAGGGGGTCGAGCAGTACTTC. This encodes CASSLARQGVEQYF.

Concerning this clone itself: No conserved phenylalanine or tryptophan ends this CDR3, so it is likely a read error. The chain joins TRBV11-3 to TRBJ1-1; possible D gene TRBD1, 5 bases. Germline-derived CDR1 and CDR2 are SGHNT and YENEEA. The germline V and J ends were trimmed by 4 bases and 1 base, with 7 bases remaining between them. CDR3 size: 13 residues. The CDR3 reads CASSSQGNTEAFI. Written as DNA, the CDR3 is TGTGCCAGCAGCTCCCAGGGGAACACTGAAGCTTTCATT.

CDR3 protein: CASSLEGTGSYNEQFF. DNA for the CDR3: TGTGCCAGCAGCTTAGAGGGGACAGGGTCCTACAATGAGCAGTTCTTC. This sequence joins TRBV7-2 and TRBJ2-1, with 9 bases aligning to TRBD1. V shed 1 base, J shed 1 base, and the junction held 2 bases outside the gene matches. This CDR3 has 16 residues. Germline V gives CDR1 SGHTA, CDR2 FQGNSA.

This clone appeared once. In nucleotides, the CDR3 is TGTGCCACCAGCATCCGAGGACAGGCCGAAAAAGAGACCCAGTACTTC. This codes for CATSIRGQAEKETQYF. The chain is built from TRBV15 and TRBJ2-5; 7 bases align to TRBD1. The length of the CDR3 is 16 residues. With V trimmed by 4 bases and J by 3 bases, 11 bases remained unmatched. Germline CDR1 and CDR2: LNHNV and YYDKDF (reference sequence).

There are a few counts of this clone. V is TRBV7-9 and J is TRBJ2-2, with a possible D match to TRBD2 (6 bases). The CDR3 extends over 15 amino acids. V lost 2 bases, J lost 4 bases, and 11 bases lay in between. CDR1 is SEHNR, CDR2 FQNEAQ, per germline (reference sequence). The CDR3 sequence: CASSLIGSGTGELFF. CDR3 nucleotides: TGTGCCAGCAGCTTAATCGGGAGTGGCACCGGGGAGCTGTTTTTT.

The CDR3 nucleotides read TGCGCCAGCAGCTTTCAGGTGTATAATTCACCCCTCCACTTT. This encodes CASSFQVYNSPLHF. The chain recombines TRBV5-1 with TRBJ1-6; D call uncertain. CDR1 is SGHRS, CDR2 YFSETQ, per germline. Trimming left V 2 bases short and J 4 bases short, with 7 bases between. The CDR3 extends over 14 amino acids.

The chain links TRBV11-2 to TRBJ2-7; D is ambiguous. From germline, CDR1 is SGHAT and CDR2 FQNNGV. The CDR3 spans 12 residues. With 5 bases removed from V and 6 bases from J, the gap between germline ends came to 11 bases. This CDR3 reads CASSLDSAEQYF. The CDR3 nucleotides read TGTGCCAGCAGCCTCGACTCCGCCGAGCAGTACTTC. Supplemented by reference TRBV11-2 and TRBJ2-7, the full variable domain reads EAGVAQSPRYKIIEKRQSVAFWCNPISGHATLYWYQQILGQGPKLLIQFQNNGVVDDSQLPKDRFSAERLKGVDSTLKIQPAKLEDSAVYLCASSLDSAEQYFGPGTRLTVT.

The CDR3 here is CASSYKHYEQYF. In DNA, the CDR3 is TGTGCCAGCAGCTATAAGCACTACGAGCAGTACTTC. The chain joins TRBV7-2 to TRBJ2-7, with D uncertain. Germline CDR1 SGHTA, CDR2 FQGNSA. Between the trimmed V and J ends, which lost 4 bases and 3 bases, there was a span of 7 bases. The CDR3 is made up of 12 amino acids.